Below are 32 T cell receptor beta chains sequenced from a single sample in a study of long-term antiretroviral therapy in people with HIV. It was version v3.0 of the immunoSEQ assay that was run at survey level. Produced via immunoSEQ multiplex PCR; TCRdb's table is partial and in-frame only. The sample records tens of thousands of clones, around 84% being singletons. This specimen consisted of unsorted PBMCs, obtained 1.9 years after starting antiretroviral therapy. These receptors originate from a woman aged 50 to 65 with HIV.

The genes are TRBV14 and TRBJ2-2; D gene unclear. The CDR3 extends over 12 amino acids. Germline CDR1 is SGHDN and CDR2 is FVKESK. The V and J ends lost 3 bases and 5 bases respectively, with 4 bases between them. CDR3 residues: CASSHRTGELFF. The DNA for the CDR3 is TGTGCCAGCAGCCATAGAACCGGGGAGCTGTTTTTT.

The chain carries TRBV14 and TRBJ2-7; D is perhaps TRBD2 (5 bases). The V end was cut by 6 bases, the J end by 3 bases, with 18 bases between. This CDR3 comprises 15 residues. Germline V gene lookup returns CDR1 SGHDN and CDR2 FVKESK. In DNA, the CDR3 is TGTGCCAGCAGAGCCACCACGGCAGGAGGCTACGAGCAGTACTTC. This encodes CASRATTAGGYEQYF.

This chain's CDR3 is CASSLGVRGDQPQHF. The CDR3 coding sequence is TGCGCCAGCAGCTTAGGCGTCAGGGGGGATCAGCCCCAGCATTTT. The chain is built from TRBV4-3 and TRBJ1-5; 7 bases are a match to TRBD1. CDR3 size: 15 residues. Germline CDR1 is LGHNA and CDR2 is YSLEER. V gave up 5 bases and J gave up 5 bases; unmatched junction bases: 9.

V usage is TRBV10-3 and J usage is TRBJ2-7, with 8 bases aligning to TRBD1. The CDR3 totals 14 residues. After removal of 1 base from V and 5 bases from J, the junction contained 4 bases not matched to a gene. Germline-derived CDR1 and CDR2 are ENHRY and SYGVKD. As DNA, the CDR3 is TGTGCCATCAGTGAGTACACAGGGGGTAACGAGCAGTACTTC. It translates to CAISEYTGGNEQYF.

This chain joins TRBV11-2 and TRBJ2-7; 10 bases are a match to TRBD1. The V segment lost 6 bases and the J segment 1 base; nucleotides outside the gene matches: 6. CDR3 length: 15 amino acids. Germline V gives CDR1 SGHAT, CDR2 FQNNGV. Here the CDR3 DNA reads TGTGCCAGCAGGAAACCGGGACAGGGGTCCTACGAGCAGTACTTC. It codes for CASRKPGQGSYEQYF.

CDR3: CASSLGDRVSNQPQHF. The CDR3 bases are TGTGCCAGCAGTTTAGGTGACAGGGTTAGCAATCAGCCCCAGCATTTT. The chain employs TRBV6-5 and TRBJ1-5, with 7 nucleotides matching TRBD1. The CDR3 loop spans 16 amino acids. V gave up 4 bases and J gave up 0 bases; unmatched junction bases: 6. CDR1 is MNHEY and CDR2 is SVGAGI in the germline V gene.

This sequence joins TRBV10-3 and TRBJ2-5; D is possibly TRBD2 (6 bases). This CDR3 has 16 residues. Trimming left V 3 bases short and J 4 bases short, with 18 bases between. Germline loops: CDR1 ENHRY, CDR2 SYGVKD. The CDR3 loop is CAISEMAGRAVETQYF. CDR3 bases: TGTGCCATCAGTGAAATGGCGGGACGGGCGGTAGAGACCCAGTACTTC.

The sample holds one count of this clone. The rearrangement uses TRBV5-1 and TRBJ2-3; D is perhaps TRBD1 (6 bases). Trimming pared 2 bases from V and 0 bases from J, leaving 19 bases between. CDR3 length equals 18 residues. CDR1 SGHRS and CDR2 YFSETQ come from the germline V gene. In DNA, the CDR3 is TGCGCCAGCAGCTTTTTTGGAAAGGGACATGCTAGCACAGATACGCAGTATTTT. It is translated as CASSFFGKGHASTDTQYF.

The chain couples TRBV5-5 to TRBJ1-1; tentative D call: TRBD1 (5 bases). CDR1 SGHKS and CDR2 YYEKEE come from the germline V gene (reference sequence). The CDR3 runs 14 residues. Trimming took off 4 bases at V and 4 bases at J, with 14 bases between the two ends. The CDR3 loop is CASSPGQAPTEAFF. CDR3 coding DNA: TGTGCCAGCAGCCCTGGACAAGCCCCCACTGAAGCTTTCTTT.

This clone is a singleton in its sample. The chain recombines TRBV19 with TRBJ1-2; 7 bases are shared with TRBD1. CDR3 size: 15 residues. With V trimmed by 5 bases and J by 3 bases, 9 bases remained unmatched. From germline, CDR1 is LNHDA and CDR2 SQIVND (reference sequence). The CDR3 reads CASSARQGLHYGYTF. In DNA form, the CDR3 reads TGTGCCAGTAGTGCCAGACAGGGACTGCACTATGGCTACACCTTC.

The gene calls are TRBV2 and TRBJ1-1; 12 bases match TRBD1. V gave up 6 bases and J gave up 5 bases; unmatched junction bases: 10. Germline V CDR1 and CDR2: SNHLY, FYNNEI. This CDR3 contains 16 residues. The CDR3 DNA reads TGTGCCAGCAGGAGGGGACAGGGGGCCCGAAGGACTGAAGCTTTCTTT. Translated, it gives CASRRGQGARRTEAFF.

J is TRBJ1-6 and V is TRBV6-5, with D maybe TRBD1 (6 bases). Trimming shortened V by 0 bases and J by 7 bases, and 10 bases separated the two germline ends. CDR3 length: 15 residues. Germline loops: CDR1 MNHEY, CDR2 SVGAGI. The CDR3 spells CASSYSIQGNSPLHF. The CDR3 nucleotides are TGTGCCAGCAGTTACTCAATCCAGGGGAATTCACCCCTCCACTTT.

The J gene is TRBJ1-2, the V gene TRBV30; tentatively, D is TRBD1 (6 bases). The ends were cut back, 2 bases at V and 8 bases at J, with 15 bases in the middle. Looked up from germline, CDR1 is GTSNPN and CDR2 is SVGIG (reference sequence). This CDR3 region has 13 residues. For the CDR3, the DNA is TGTGCCTGGAGTCAGAAAGGGGGGGGCGGCTACACCTTC. Amino acids: CAWSQKGGGGYTF.

The chain is built from TRBV5-6 and TRBJ1-1; a possible D gene is TRBD1 (5 bases). This CDR3 is 15 amino acids long. From germline, CDR1 is SGHDT and CDR2 YYEEEE. V was cut by 7 bases and J by 3 bases, with 19 bases left in between. The CDR3 region is CASGLFGGGYTEAFF. The DNA of the CDR3 is TGTGCCAGCGGTTTGTTTGGGGGGGGTTACACTGAAGCTTTCTTT.

The rearrangement links TRBV4-2 to TRBJ1-4; 9 bases agree with TRBD1. Germline V gene sequence: CDR1 LGHNA, CDR2 YNFKEQ. The CDR3 contains 17 residues. Trimming took 1 base from V and 8 from J; bases not matched to a gene: 11. The CDR3 reads CASSQVGQGFVGEKLFF. The CDR3 DNA reads as TGTGCCAGCAGCCAAGTGGGACAGGGATTCGTGGGGGAAAAACTGTTTTTT.

The rearrangement links TRBV15 to TRBJ2-3; 12 bases match TRBD2. The CDR3 totals 17 residues. Trimming at V came to 1 base and at J to 11 bases, leaving 13 bases not matched to a gene. Germline V gene data show CDR1 as LNHNV and CDR2 as YYDKDF (reference sequence). The CDR3 DNA is TGTGCCACCAGCAGAGGGTTTGTTGCTAGCGGGGGGGTTAGGCAGTATTTT. This encodes CATSRGFVASGGVRQYF.

The chain recombines TRBV5-4 with TRBJ1-4, with 7 bases that match TRBD1. The V gene end was trimmed by 5 bases and the J gene end by 8 bases; junction bases not matched to a gene: 15. This CDR3 has 16 amino acids. Germline CDR1 is SGHNT and CDR2 is YYREEE (reference sequence). Here the CDR3 reads CASSRGGDSFLEKLFF. The DNA of the CDR3 is TGTGCCAGCAGTCGGGGAGGGGACAGCTTCTTGGAAAAACTGTTTTTT. The complete variable domain, with remaining parts taken from reference TRBV5-4 and TRBJ1-4, reads ETGVTQSPTHLIKTRGQQVTLRCSSQSGHNTVSWYQQALGQGPQFIFQYYREEENGRGNFPPRFSGLQFPNYSSELNVNALELDDSALYLCASSRGGDSFLEKLFFGSGTQLSVL.

The chain joins TRBV27 to TRBJ2-7; 8 bases fit TRBD1. Germline CDR1 reads MNHEY; CDR2 reads SMNVEV (reference sequence). The CDR3 length is 14 residues. V gave up 2 bases and J gave up 5 bases; unmatched junction bases: 5. The chain's CDR3 is CASSLAGGTNEQYF. As DNA, the CDR3 is TGTGCCAGCAGTTTAGCAGGGGGCACCAACGAGCAGTACTTC.

This clone was counted between two and nine times. V usage is TRBV19 and J usage is TRBJ1-5, with 10 bases identical to TRBD1. CDR1 LNHDA and CDR2 SQIVND come from the germline V gene (reference sequence). This CDR3 has 16 amino acids. J was trimmed by 1 base and V by 4 bases; bases with no gene match: 4. CDR3 DNA: TGTGCCAGTAGTACCTGGGACAGGGGAAGCAATCAGCCCCAGCATTTT. Translating it yields CASSTWDRGSNQPQHF.

This chain connects TRBV5-1 to TRBJ2-6, with TRBD2 matching over 13 bases. The germline gives CDR1 SGHRS, CDR2 YFSETQ. The CDR3 is made up of 17 amino acids. Losses at the gene ends were 2 bases for V and 4 bases for J; bases not matched to a gene: 3. CDR3: CASSFTSGGAGANVLTF. The CDR3 DNA follows: TGCGCCAGCAGCTTTACTAGCGGGGGGGCGGGGGCCAACGTCCTGACTTTC.

The chain combines TRBV6-5 with TRBJ2-7; D may be TRBD1 (5 bases). Germline V CDR1 and CDR2: MNHEY, SVGAGI. The CDR3 runs 12 residues. V was shortened by 6 bases and J by 2 bases, with 8 bases between the two germline ends. The CDR3 DNA reads TGTGCCAGCAGCTCAGGGACCTACGAGCAGTACTTC. Its protein is CASSSGTYEQYF.

V usage is TRBV6-5 and J usage is TRBJ2-3, with a possible D match to TRBD1 (6 bases). Deletions cut 7 bases from V and 0 bases from J, with 8 bases between. CDR1 is MNHEY, CDR2 SVGAGI, per germline. The CDR3 sequence is 13 residues long. This CDR3 is CASTDSSTDTQYF. The CDR3 nucleotides are TGTGCCAGCACGGACAGTAGCACAGATACGCAGTATTTT.

This chain joins TRBV15 and TRBJ1-4; 9 bases line up with TRBD1. The germline V gene encodes CDR1 LNHNV and CDR2 YYDKDF (reference sequence). V was pared by 6 bases and J by 3 bases, with 5 bases of the junction left unmatched. The CDR3 is 15 residues long. In nucleotides, the CDR3 is TGTGCCACCAGTCTTCGGACAGGGGCTAATGAAAAACTGTTTTTT. This gives the protein CATSLRTGANEKLFF.

This chain uses TRBV30 with TRBJ2-7, with 9 bases lining up with TRBD1. The V segment lost 3 bases and the J segment 4 bases; nucleotides outside the gene matches: 10. The germline V gene encodes CDR1 GTSNPN and CDR2 SVGIG (reference sequence). The CDR3 sequence is 15 residues long. CDR3 protein: CAWRRLTGGGYEQYF. The DNA for the CDR3 is TGTGCCTGGAGAAGACTCACAGGGGGCGGGTACGAGCAGTACTTC.

This chain uses TRBV18 with TRBJ2-2; weak D call: TRBD1 (5 bases). Trimming removed 2 bases from V and 5 bases from J, with 15 bases in between. Germline V gives CDR1 KGHSH, CDR2 LQKENI. The CDR3 extends over 16 amino acids. The CDR3 here is CASSPFPPQGTGELFF. CDR3 DNA sequence: TGTGCCAGCTCACCATTTCCCCCCCAGGGTACCGGGGAGCTGTTTTTT.

The chain joins TRBV4-3 to TRBJ1-4, with D perhaps TRBD1 (6 bases). This CDR3 has 13 residues. V was shortened by 0 bases and J by 14 bases, with 13 bases between the two germline ends. Germline V gene sequence: CDR1 LGHNA, CDR2 YSLEER. The CDR3 nucleotides read TGCGCCAGCAGCCAAGAAGTAGCAGGGGTTCTGTTTTTT. Encoded protein: CASSQEVAGVLFF.

The rearrangement joins TRBV11-3 to TRBJ2-1, with D uncertain. CDR1 is SGHNT and CDR2 is YENEEA in the germline V gene. CDR3 size: 17 residues. V was clipped by 0 bases and J by 1 base, with 13 bases between them. The DNA of the CDR3 is TGTGCCAGCAGCTTAGAGAGTTGGCCAAATTCCTACAATGAGCAGTTCTTC. This encodes CASSLESWPNSYNEQFF.

The chain uses TRBV18 and TRBJ1-2, with no clear D. Germline values: CDR1 KGHSH, CDR2 LQKENI. V was pared by 3 bases and J by 5 bases, with 7 bases between. This CDR3 region has 12 residues. As DNA, the CDR3 is TGTGCCAGCTCACCCCGGGGATATGGCTACACCTTC. Protein sequence: CASSPRGYGYTF.

This chain uses TRBV23-1 with TRBJ1-2; no firm D call. TRBV23-1 is labeled an ORF, and its function is uncertain. This CDR3 region has 12 residues. V was clipped by 3 bases and J by 7 bases, with 9 bases between them. CDR3 region: CASSHLGLGYTF. CDR3 bases: TGCGCCAGCAGTCATCTAGGGCTTGGCTACACCTTC.

V is TRBV19 and J is TRBJ2-1; 7 bases are a match to TRBD1. The CDR3 is made up of 17 amino acids. The germline V gene has CDR1 LNHDA and CDR2 SQIVND (reference sequence). The junction had 8 bases not matched to a gene; V was cut back by 3 bases and J by 0 bases. The DNA for the CDR3 is TGTGCCAGTAGTATGTACAGGGGTCCGAGCTCCTACAATGAGCAGTTCTTC. Translating it yields CASSMYRGPSSYNEQFF.

J is TRBJ1-1 and V is TRBV7-6; 9 nucleotides match TRBD1. The CDR3 contains 12 residues. Germline V gene sequence: CDR1 SGHVS, CDR2 FNYEAQ. Losses at the gene ends were 10 bases for V and 4 bases for J; bases not matched to a gene: 4. This CDR3 is CATGQGSTEAFF. DNA of the CDR3: TGTGCCACAGGACAGGGGAGCACTGAAGCTTTCTTT. Complete variable domain (other parts from reference TRBV7-6 and TRBJ1-1): GAGVSQSPRYKVTKRGQDVALRCDPISGHVSLYWYRQALGQGPEFLTYFNYEAQQDKSGLPNDRFSAERPEGSISTLTIQRTEQRDSAMYRCATGQGSTEAFFGQGTRLTVV.

A few counts support this clone. The gene calls are TRBV5-1 and TRBJ1-6, with unresolved D. CDR1 is SGHRS and CDR2 is YFSETQ in the germline V gene. There are 11 residues in the CDR3. Trimming shortened V by 1 base and J by 10 bases, and 3 bases separated the two germline ends. CDR3 residues: CASSLRSPLHF. The CDR3 DNA reads TGCGCCAGCAGCTTGAGGTCACCCCTCCACTTT.